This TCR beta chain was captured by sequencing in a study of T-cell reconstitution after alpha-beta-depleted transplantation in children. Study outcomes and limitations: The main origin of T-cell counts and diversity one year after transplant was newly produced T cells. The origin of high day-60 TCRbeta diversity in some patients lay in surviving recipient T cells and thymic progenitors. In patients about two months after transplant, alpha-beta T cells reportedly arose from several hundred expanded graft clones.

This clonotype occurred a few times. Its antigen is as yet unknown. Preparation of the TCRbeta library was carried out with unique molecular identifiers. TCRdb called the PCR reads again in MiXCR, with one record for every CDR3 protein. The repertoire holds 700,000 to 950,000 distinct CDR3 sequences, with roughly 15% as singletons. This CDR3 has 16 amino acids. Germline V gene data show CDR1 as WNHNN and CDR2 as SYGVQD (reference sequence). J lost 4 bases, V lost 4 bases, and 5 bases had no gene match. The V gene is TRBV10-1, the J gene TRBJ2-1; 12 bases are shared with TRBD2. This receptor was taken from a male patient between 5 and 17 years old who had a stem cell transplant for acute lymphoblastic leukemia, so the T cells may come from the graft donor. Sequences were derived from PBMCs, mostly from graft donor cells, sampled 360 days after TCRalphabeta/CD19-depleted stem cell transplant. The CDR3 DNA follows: TGCGCCAGCAGTGTGTCTAGCGGGAGGGGTTACAATGAGCAGTTCTTC. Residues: CASSVSSGRGYNEQFF.